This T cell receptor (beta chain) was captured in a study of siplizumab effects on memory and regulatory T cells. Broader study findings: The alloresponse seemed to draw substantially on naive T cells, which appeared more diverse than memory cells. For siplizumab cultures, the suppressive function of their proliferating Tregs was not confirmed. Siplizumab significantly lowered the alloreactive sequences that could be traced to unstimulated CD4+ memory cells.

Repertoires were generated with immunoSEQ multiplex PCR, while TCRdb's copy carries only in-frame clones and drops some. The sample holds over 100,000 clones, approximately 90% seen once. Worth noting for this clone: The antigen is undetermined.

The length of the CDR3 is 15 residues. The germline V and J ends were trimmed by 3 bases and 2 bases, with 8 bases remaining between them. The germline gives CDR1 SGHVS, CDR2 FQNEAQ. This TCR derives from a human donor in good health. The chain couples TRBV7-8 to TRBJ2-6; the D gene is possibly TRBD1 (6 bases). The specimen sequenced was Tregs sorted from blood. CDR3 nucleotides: TGTGCCAGCAGCTTGGGGGCCGCTGGGGCCAACGTCCTGACTTTC. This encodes CASSLGAAGANVLTF.